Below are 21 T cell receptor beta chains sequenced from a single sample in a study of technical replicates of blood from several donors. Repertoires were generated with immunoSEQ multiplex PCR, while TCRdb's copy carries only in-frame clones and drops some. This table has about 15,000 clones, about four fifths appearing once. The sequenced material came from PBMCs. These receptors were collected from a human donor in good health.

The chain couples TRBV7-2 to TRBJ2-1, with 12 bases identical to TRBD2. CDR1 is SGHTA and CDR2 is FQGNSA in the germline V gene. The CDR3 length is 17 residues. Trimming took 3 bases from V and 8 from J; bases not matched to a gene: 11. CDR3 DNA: TGTGCCAGCAGCTTTAGACTAGCGGGAGTGCTCTCGGATGAGCAGTTCTTC. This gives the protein CASSFRLAGVLSDEQFF.

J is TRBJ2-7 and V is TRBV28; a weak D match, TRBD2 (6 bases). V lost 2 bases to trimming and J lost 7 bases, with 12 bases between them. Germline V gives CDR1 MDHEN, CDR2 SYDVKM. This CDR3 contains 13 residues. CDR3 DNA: TGTGCCAGCAGTTTAGTCAGGGCGGGGGAGCAGTACTTC. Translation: CASSLVRAGEQYF.

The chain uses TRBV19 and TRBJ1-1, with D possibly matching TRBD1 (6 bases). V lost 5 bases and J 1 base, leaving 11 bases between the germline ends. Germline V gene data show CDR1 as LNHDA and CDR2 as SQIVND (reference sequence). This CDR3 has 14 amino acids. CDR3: CASSLVQGNTEAFF. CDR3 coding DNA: TGTGCCAGTAGTCTCGTACAGGGGAACACTGAAGCTTTCTTT.

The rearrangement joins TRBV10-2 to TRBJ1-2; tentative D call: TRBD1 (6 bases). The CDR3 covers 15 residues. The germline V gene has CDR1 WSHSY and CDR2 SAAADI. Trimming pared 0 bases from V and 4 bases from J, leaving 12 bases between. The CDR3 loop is CASSESIDRTYGYTF. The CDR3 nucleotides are TGCGCCAGCAGTGAGTCGATTGACAGGACCTATGGCTACACCTTC.

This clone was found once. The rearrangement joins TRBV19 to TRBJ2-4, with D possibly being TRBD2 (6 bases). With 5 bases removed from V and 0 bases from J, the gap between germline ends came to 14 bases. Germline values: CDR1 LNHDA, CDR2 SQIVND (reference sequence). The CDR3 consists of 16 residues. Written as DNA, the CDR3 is TGTGCCAGTAGTCCCACCTCGGGACTAGCCAAAAACATTCAGTACTTC. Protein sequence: CASSPTSGLAKNIQYF.

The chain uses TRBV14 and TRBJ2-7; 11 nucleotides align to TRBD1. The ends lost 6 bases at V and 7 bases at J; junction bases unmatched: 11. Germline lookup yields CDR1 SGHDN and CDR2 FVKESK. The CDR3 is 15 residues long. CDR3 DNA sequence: TGTGCCAGCAGTGCACTGGGACAGGGGGGGAGAGAGCAGTACTTC. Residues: CASSALGQGGREQYF.

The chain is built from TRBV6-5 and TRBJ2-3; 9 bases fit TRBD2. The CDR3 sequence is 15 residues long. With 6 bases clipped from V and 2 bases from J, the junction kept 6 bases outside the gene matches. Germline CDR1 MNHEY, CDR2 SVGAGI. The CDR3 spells CASSRLADSTDTQYF. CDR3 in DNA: TGTGCCAGCAGCCGACTAGCGGACTCCACAGATACGCAGTATTTT.

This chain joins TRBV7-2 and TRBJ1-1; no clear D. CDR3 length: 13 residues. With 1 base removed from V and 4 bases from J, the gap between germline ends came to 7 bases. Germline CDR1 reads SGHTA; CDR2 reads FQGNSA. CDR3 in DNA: TGTGCCAGCAGCTTAGAAGGCGGCACTGAAGCTTTCTTT. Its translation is CASSLEGGTEAFF.

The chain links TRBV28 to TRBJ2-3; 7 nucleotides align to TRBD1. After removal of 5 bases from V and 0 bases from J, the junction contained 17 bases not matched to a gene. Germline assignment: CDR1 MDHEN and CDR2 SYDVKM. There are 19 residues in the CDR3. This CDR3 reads CASSTLEGQPIHSTDTQYF. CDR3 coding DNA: TGTGCCAGCAGTACCCTCGAGGGACAGCCGATTCATAGCACAGATACGCAGTATTTT. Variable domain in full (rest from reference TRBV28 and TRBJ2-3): DVKVTQSSRYLVKRTGEKVFLECVQDMDHENMFWYRQDPGLGLRLIYFSYDVKMKEKGDIPEGYSVSREKKERFSLILESASTNQTSMYLCASSTLEGQPIHSTDTQYFGPGTRLTVL.

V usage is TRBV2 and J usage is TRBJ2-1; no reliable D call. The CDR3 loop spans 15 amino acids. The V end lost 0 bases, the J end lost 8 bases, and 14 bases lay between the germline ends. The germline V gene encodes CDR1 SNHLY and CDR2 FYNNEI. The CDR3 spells CASSEANLVGYEQFF. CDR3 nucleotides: TGTGCCAGCAGTGAAGCGAACCTAGTTGGCTATGAGCAGTTCTTC.

The CDR3 loop reads CASSLGVGGYEQYF. The CDR3 DNA is TGCGCCAGCAGCTTAGGTGTGGGGGGCTACGAGCAGTACTTC. The gene calls are TRBV5-1 and TRBJ2-7, with a tentative D call TRBD2 (6 bases). V dropped 2 bases and J dropped 3 bases, with 12 bases sitting between them. Per the germline V gene, CDR1 is SGHRS and CDR2 is YFSETQ. The CDR3 covers 14 residues. The full variable domain, completed using reference TRBV5-1 and TRBJ2-7, is KAGVTQTPRYLIKTRGQQVTLSCSPISGHRSVSWYQQTPGQGLQFLFEYFSETQRNKGNFPGRFSGRQFSNSRSEMNVSTLELGDSALYLCASSLGVGGYEQYFGPGTRLTVT.

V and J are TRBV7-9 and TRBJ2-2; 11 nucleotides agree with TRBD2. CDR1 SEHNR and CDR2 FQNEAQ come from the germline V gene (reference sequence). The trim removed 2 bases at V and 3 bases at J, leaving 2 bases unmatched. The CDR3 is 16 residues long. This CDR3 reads CASSLLGLADTGELFF. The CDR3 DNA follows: TGTGCCAGCAGCTTATTGGGACTAGCGGACACCGGGGAGCTGTTTTTT.

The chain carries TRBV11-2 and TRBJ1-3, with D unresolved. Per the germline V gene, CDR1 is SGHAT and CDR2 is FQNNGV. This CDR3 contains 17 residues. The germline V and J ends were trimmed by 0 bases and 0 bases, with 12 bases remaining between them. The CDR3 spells CASSLDRTGSSGNTIYF. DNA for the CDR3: TGTGCCAGCAGCTTAGATAGAACCGGTTCCTCTGGAAACACCATATATTTT.

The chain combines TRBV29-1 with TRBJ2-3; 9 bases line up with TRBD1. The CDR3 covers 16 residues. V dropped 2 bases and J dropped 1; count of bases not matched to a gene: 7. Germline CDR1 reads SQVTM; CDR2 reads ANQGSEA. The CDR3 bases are TGCAGCGTTGAAAGGCCGACAGGGGGGCGCACAGATACGCAGTATTTT. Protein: CSVERPTGGRTDTQYF.

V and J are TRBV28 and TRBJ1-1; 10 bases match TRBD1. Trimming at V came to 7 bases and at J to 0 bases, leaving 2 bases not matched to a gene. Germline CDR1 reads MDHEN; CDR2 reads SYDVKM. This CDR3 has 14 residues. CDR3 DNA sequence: TGTGCCAGCATGACAGGGGGCATGAACACTGAAGCTTTCTTT. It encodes CASMTGGMNTEAFF.

CDR3 DNA sequence: TGTGCCAGTGCGGGAGGGGACGCTGTAAATGAGCAGTTCTTC. Protein sequence: CASAGGDAVNEQFF. The chain has TRBV18 and TRBJ2-1, with 9 nucleotides matching TRBD2. Germline V gene data show CDR1 as KGHSH and CDR2 as LQKENI. V was clipped by 9 bases and J by 7 bases; unmatched bases: 10. This CDR3 comprises 14 residues.

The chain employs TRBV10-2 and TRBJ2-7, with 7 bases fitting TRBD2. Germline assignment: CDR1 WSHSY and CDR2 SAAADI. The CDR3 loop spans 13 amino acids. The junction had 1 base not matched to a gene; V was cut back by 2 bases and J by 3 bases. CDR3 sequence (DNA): TGCGCCAGCAGTGAGGGACTAGTCTACGAGCAGTACTTC. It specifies CASSEGLVYEQYF.

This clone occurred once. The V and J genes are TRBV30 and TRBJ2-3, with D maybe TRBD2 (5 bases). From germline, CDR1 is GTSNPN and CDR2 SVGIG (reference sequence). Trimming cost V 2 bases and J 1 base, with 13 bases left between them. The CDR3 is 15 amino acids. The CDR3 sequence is CAWSRGMAGTDTQYF. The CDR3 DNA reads TGTGCCTGGAGTAGAGGGATGGCAGGCACAGATACGCAGTATTTT.

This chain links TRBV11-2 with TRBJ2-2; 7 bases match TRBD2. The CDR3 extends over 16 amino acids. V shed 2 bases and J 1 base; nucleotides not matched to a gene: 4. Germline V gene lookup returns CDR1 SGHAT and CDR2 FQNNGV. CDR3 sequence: CASSLIPGGNTGELFF. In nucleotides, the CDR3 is TGTGCCAGCAGCTTAATTCCGGGAGGGAACACCGGGGAGCTGTTTTTT.

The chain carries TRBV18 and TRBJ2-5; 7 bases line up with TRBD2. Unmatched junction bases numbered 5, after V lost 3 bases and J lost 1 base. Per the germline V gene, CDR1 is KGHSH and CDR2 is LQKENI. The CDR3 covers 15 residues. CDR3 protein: CASSPGGSLQETQYF. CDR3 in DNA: TGTGCCAGCTCACCGGGGGGGTCCCTCCAAGAGACCCAGTACTTC. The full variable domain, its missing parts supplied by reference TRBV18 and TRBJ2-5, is NAGVMQNPRHLVRRRGQEARLRCSPMKGHSHVYWYRQLPEEGLKFMVYLQKENIIDESGMPKERFSAEFPKEGPSILRIQQVVRGDSAAYFCASSPGGSLQETQYFGPGTRLLVL.

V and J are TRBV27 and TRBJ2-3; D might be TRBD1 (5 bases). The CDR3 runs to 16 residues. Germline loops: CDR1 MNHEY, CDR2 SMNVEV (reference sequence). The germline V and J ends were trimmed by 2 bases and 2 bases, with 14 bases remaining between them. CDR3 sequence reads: CASSLRDRGITDTQYF. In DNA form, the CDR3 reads TGTGCCAGCAGTTTACGAGACAGAGGAATCACAGATACGCAGTATTTT.